The entry that follows covers one TCR beta chain sequence. No antigen is known for it. These data originate in a study of memory CD4+ T cells and cytomegalovirus serostatus. On the study more broadly: Of the healthy Belgian adults, 9 or 10 were CMV seropositive and 24 seronegative.

Single viable CD3+CD4+CD8-CD45RO+ cells were sorted as the memory CD4+ T cells. Donors' CMV status reflects serum IgG against pp150, pp28, p38, p52. Positive selection with CD4 microbeads enriched total CD4+ T cells. General study findings and limits: 67 of 164 known CMV-associated TCRbeta sequences appeared in CD4+ memory.

The repertoire was sequenced with immunoSEQ multiplex PCR; TCRdb's copy has only in-frame clones and lacks some. In the table there are 48,000 or so clones, roughly 78% of which are singletons. The length of the CDR3 is 16 residues. V gave up 1 base and J gave up 2 bases, with 12 bases separating them. CDR1 SGHRS and CDR2 YFSETQ come from the germline V gene. The receptor was derived from an adult in good health and CMV-seronegative. This sequence joins TRBV5-1 and TRBJ2-2; no firm D call. Source material: memory CD4+ T cells from blood. CDR3 in amino acids: CASSLLGSVNTGELFF. In DNA form, the CDR3 reads TGCGCCAGCAGCTTGTTGGGCAGTGTAAACACCGGGGAGCTGTTTTTT.